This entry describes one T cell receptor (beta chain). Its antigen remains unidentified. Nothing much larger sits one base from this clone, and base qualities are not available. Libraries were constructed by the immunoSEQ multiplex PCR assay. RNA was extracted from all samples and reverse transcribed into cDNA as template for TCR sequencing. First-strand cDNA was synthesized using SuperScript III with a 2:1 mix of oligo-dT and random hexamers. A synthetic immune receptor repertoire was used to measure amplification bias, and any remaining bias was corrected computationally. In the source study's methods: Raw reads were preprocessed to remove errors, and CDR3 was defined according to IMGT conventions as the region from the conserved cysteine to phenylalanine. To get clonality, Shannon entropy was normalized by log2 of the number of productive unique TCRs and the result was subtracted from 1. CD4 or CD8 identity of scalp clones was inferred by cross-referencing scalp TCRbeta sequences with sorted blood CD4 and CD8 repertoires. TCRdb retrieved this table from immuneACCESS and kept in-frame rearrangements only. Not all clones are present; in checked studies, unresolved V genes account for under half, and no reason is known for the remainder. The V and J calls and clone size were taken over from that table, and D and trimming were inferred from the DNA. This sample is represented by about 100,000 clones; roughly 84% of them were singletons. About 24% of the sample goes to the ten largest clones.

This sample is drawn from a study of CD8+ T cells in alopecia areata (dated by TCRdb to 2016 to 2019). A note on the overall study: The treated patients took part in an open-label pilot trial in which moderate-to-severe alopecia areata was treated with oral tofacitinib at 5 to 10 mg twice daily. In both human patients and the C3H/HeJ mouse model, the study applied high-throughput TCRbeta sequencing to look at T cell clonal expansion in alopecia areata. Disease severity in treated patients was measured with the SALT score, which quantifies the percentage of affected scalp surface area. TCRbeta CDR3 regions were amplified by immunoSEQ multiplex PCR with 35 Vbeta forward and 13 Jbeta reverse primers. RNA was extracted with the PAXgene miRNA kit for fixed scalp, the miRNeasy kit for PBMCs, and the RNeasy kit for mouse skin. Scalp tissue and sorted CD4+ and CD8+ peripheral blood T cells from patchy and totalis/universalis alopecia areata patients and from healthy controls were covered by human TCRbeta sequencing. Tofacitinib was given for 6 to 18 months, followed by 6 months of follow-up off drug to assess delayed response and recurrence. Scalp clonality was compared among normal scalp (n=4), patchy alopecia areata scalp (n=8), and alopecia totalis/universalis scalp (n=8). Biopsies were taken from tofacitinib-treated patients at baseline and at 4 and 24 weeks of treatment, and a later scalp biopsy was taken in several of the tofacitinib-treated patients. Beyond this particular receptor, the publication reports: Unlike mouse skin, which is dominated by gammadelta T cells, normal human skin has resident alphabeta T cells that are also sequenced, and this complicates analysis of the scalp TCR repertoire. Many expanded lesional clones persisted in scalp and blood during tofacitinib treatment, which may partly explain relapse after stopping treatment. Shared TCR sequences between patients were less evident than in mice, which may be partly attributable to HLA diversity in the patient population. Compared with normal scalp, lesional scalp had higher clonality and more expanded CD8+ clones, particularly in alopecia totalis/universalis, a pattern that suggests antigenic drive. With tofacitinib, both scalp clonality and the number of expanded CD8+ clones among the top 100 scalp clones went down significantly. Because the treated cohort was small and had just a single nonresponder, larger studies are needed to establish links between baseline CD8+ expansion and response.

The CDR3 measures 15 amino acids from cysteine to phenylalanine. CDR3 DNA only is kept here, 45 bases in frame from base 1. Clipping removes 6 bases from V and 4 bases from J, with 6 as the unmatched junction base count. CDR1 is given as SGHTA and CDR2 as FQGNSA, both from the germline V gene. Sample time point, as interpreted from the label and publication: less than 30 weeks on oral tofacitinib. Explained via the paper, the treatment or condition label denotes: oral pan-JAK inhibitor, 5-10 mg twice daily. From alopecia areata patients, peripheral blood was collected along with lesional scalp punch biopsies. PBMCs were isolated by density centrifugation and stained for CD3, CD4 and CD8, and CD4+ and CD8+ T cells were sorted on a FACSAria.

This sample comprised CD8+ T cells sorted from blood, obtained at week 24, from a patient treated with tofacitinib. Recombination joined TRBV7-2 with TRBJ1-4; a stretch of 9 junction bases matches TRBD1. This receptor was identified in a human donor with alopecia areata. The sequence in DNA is TGTGCCAGCAGTTTCGAGGACAGGGGTAATGAAAAACTGTTTTTT. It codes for CASSFEDRGNEKLFF. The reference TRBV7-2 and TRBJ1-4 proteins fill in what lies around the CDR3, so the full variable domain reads GAGVSQSPSNKVTEKGKDVELRCDPISGHTALYWYRQSLGQGLEFLIYFQGNSAPDKSGLPSDRFSAERTGGSVSTLTIQRTQQEDSAVYLCASSFEDRGNEKLFFGSGTQLSVL.